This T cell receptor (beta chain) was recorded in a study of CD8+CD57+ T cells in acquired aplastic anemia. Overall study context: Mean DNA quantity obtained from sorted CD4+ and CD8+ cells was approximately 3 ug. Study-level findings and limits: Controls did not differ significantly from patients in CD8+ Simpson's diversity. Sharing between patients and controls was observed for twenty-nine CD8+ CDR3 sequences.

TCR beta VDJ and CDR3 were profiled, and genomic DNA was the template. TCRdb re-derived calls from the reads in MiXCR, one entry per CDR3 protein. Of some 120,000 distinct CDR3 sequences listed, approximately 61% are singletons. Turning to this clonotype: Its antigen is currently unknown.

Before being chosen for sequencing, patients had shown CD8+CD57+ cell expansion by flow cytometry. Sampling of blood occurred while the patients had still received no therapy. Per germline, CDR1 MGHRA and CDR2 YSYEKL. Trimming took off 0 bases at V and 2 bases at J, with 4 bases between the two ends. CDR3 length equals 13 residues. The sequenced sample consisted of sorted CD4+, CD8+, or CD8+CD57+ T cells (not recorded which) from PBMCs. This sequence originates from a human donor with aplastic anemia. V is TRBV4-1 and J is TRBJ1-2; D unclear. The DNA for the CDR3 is TGCGCCAGCAGCCAAGAGTCAAACTATGGCTACACCTTC. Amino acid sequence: CASSQESNYGYTF.